This T cell receptor beta chain came from a study of blood T cell repertoires in COVID-19. In the original workflow: Nucleated cell number was recorded as an estimate derived from reference gene primer amplification. Sequencing was performed with immunoSEQ multiplex PCR; in TCRdb, only in-frame clones are kept and a portion is missing. V, J and clone size are those of that table, while D and trimming were read from the DNA. The sample consists of some 150,000 clones, 70% to 90% of them appearing once. The CDR3 length is 14 residues. CDR1 and CDR2 (germline): SNHLY, FYNNEI. Trimming took 7 bases from V and 10 from J, leaving 20 bases between them.

The material sequenced was peripheral blood. This receptor was obtained from a woman aged 60-75 years with acute or convalescent COVID-19. The chain carries TRBV2 and TRBJ2-1; no clear D gene. In DNA form, the CDR3 reads TGTGCCAGCACCCGAGAGGCCTTTAGAGAAGAGCAGTTCTTC. It is translated as CASTREAFREEQFF.